The rows below give T cell receptor beta chains drawn from one sample of a study of blood T cell repertoires in COVID-19. This table comes from immunoSEQ multiplex PCR, and its TCRdb copy is limited to in-frame clones, with some not included. The sample lists some 150,000 clones; 70% to 90% were seen once. Sequenced input: peripheral blood. The receptors were gathered from a woman aged 50 to 60 with acute or convalescent COVID-19. The CDR3 runs from the conserved cysteine through the conserved F or W. A D gene is named only where the DNA matches it firmly. The size entry is marked missing in some rows and otherwise reads once, few, many or a size class.

TRBV6-5	NA	TRBD1	TRBJ2-5	TGTGCCAGCAGTTACTCGGGTGGACAGGGCCAAGAGACCCAGTACTTC	CASSYSGGQGQETQYF
TRBV7-8	NA	NA	TRBJ1-6	TGTGCCACCGGACAAGATAATTCACCCCTCCACTTT	CATGQDNSPLHF
TRBV2	NA	TRBD1	TRBJ1-2	TGTGCCAGCAGTTACACAGGGGGCGAAGTCGGCTACACCTTC	CASSYTGGEVGYTF
TRBV4-2	NA	NA	TRBJ1-1	TGTGCCAGCAGCCCTATAGAGCTGAACACTGAAGCTTTCTTT	CASSPIELNTEAFF
TRBV28	NA	TRBD1	TRBJ2-7	TGTGCCAGCAGTTTTGTGGGAAGGGGACAGGGCTACGAGCAGTACTTC	CASSFVGRGQGYEQYF
TRBV28	NA	NA	TRBJ1-4	TGTGCCAGTTCGGACAGCCACTCCGAAAAACTGTTTTTT	CASSDSHSEKLFF
TRBV25-1	NA	TRBD2	TRBJ2-7	TGTGCCAGCAGGACTAGCGGAGGTTACGAGCAGTACTTC	CASRTSGGYEQYF
TRBV2	NA	TRBD2	TRBJ2-1	TGTGCCAGCAGTGAGGGGCTAGCGGTTAATGAGCAGTTCTTC	CASSEGLAVNEQFF
TRBV2	NA	NA	TRBJ1-1	TGTGCCAGCAGTGAACGTTCAGTAGGGGGCACTGAAGCTTTCTTT	CASSERSVGGTEAFF
TRBV5-1	NA	TRBD2	TRBJ2-3	TGCGCCAGCAGCTACCGGCCTACTAGCGGGGGGAACACAGATACGCAGTATTTT	CASSYRPTSGGNTDTQYF
TRBV6-6	NA	NA	TRBJ1-4	TGTGCCAGCAGTTACCCCTCCGGGGAAAAACTGTTTTTT	CASSYPSGEKLFF
TRBV6-2/TRBV6-3	NA	TRBD2	TRBJ2-1	TGTGCCAGCAGTTACCGGGACTACAAAAATGAGCAGTTCTTC	CASSYRDYKNEQFF
TRBV18	NA	NA	TRBJ2-1	TGTGCCAGCTCACCACCGCAAGGAGGGAATGAGCAGTTCTTC	CASSPPQGGNEQFF
TRBV13	NA	TRBD1	TRBJ2-2	TGTGCCAGCAGCCCGAAAGACAGGGTTTCGTCCGGGGAGCTGTTTTTT	CASSPKDRVSSGELFF
TRBV18	NA	TRBD1	TRBJ2-1	TGTGCCAGCTCACCGCGAAACAGGGGTGGTGAGCAGTTCTTC	CASSPRNRGGEQFF
TRBV28	NA	NA	TRBJ1-4	TGTGCCAGCAGTCCCCCCGGGGGGGGGTGGGAAAAACTGTTTTTT	CASSPPGGGWEKLFF
TRBV9	NA	TRBD2	TRBJ2-3	TGTGCCAGCAGCGTTACGGGGGGAGAGGCCCCTACGCAGTATTTT	CASSVTGGEAPTQYF
TRBV28	NA	NA	TRBJ2-7	TGTGCCAGCATCCCCAGGGGGGCCGAAGCTACCTACGAGCAGTACTTC	CASIPRGAEATYEQYF
TRBV7-9	once	NA	TRBJ1-1	TGTGCCAGCAGCCCAACGGGGGGAAACACTGAAGCTTTCTTT	CASSPTGGNTEAFF
TRBV6-2/TRBV6-3	NA	NA	TRBJ2-1	TGTGCCAGCAGCCCCTCTGGACAGTCCGGTGAGCAGTTCTTC	CASSPSGQSGEQFF
TRBV7-9	NA	TRBD1	TRBJ1-6	TGTGCCAGCAAAGAGGGACAGGGAAATAATTCACCCCTCCACTTT	CASKEGQGNNSPLHF
TRBV7-9	once	TRBD1	TRBJ1-5	TGTGCCAGCAGCCAGACAGGGGGCGGACAGCCCCAGCATTTT	CASSQTGGGQPQHF
TRBV19	NA	TRBD2	TRBJ2-7	TGTGCCAGTAGTTCCGCGGGGGACGGCTACTACGAGCAGTACTTC	CASSSAGDGYYEQYF
TRBV7-2	NA	TRBD1	TRBJ1-1	TGTGCCAGCACCACAGACAGGGAAAGGACTGAAGCTTTCTTT	CASTTDRERTEAFF
TRBV27	NA	TRBD1	TRBJ2-2	TGTGCCAGCGGACAGGGGCGTAACACCGGGGAGCTGTTTTTT	CASGQGRNTGELFF
TRBV6-1	NA	NA	TRBJ1-4	TGTGCCAGCAGTGGGGGTTCTGGGGGAGGGAATGAAAAACTGTTTTTT	CASSGGSGGGNEKLFF
TRBV2	few	TRBD2	TRBJ2-3	TGTGCCGGGGGGGGAGACCGGGGCTGGGATAGCACAGATACGCAGTATTTT	CAGGGDRGWDSTDTQYF
TRBV18	NA	NA	TRBJ2-1	TGTGCCAGCTCACCGGAGGACTCCTACAATGAGCAGTTCTTC	CASSPEDSYNEQFF
TRBV28	NA	TRBD1	TRBJ1-2	TGTGCCAGCAGTTTAGGGACAGGGGGCTGGTATGGCTACACCTTC	CASSLGTGGWYGYTF
TRBV19	NA	NA	TRBJ2-1	TGTGCCAGTAGTATTAACGGGGGGCCTGTCAATGAGCAGTTCTTC	CASSINGGPVNEQFF